This T cell receptor (beta chain) was profiled in a study of metastatic and nonmetastatic thyroid tumors. Original methodology: It was from CDR3 differences across clinicopathological groups that a distant-metastasis classifier for papillary thyroid cancer was built. TCRdb reprocessed the PCR reads via MiXCR. Clone size and V and J calls follow TCRdb, not the original study. This table has almost 85,000 clones, about an eighth appearing once. All patients were untreated before thyroid surgery. This clone was observed at least ten times. Antigen specificity is unknown. The germline CDR1 and CDR2 sequences are MNHEY and SVGEGT. V lost 2 bases and J lost 7; bases outside the gene matches: 15. This CDR3 has 18 residues. Broader study findings: When malignant thyroid tumors were compared with benign nodules, TCR beta diversity was reportedly significantly higher in the malignant tumors. This held in both blood and tumor samples.

This chain uses TRBV6-2 or TRBV6-3 with TRBJ2-1; 9 nucleotides match TRBD1. The sample taken for sequencing was tumor tissue. The sequence derives from a female donor with papillary thyroid cancer or a benign thyroid nodule (not recorded which). Some clones in this sample may be carry-over from other donors' samples. As DNA, the CDR3 is TGTGCCAGCAGTTACGGAAATCCTCGGACAGGGGACAGGAATGAGCAGTTCTTC. Translating gives CASSYGNPRTGDRNEQFF.